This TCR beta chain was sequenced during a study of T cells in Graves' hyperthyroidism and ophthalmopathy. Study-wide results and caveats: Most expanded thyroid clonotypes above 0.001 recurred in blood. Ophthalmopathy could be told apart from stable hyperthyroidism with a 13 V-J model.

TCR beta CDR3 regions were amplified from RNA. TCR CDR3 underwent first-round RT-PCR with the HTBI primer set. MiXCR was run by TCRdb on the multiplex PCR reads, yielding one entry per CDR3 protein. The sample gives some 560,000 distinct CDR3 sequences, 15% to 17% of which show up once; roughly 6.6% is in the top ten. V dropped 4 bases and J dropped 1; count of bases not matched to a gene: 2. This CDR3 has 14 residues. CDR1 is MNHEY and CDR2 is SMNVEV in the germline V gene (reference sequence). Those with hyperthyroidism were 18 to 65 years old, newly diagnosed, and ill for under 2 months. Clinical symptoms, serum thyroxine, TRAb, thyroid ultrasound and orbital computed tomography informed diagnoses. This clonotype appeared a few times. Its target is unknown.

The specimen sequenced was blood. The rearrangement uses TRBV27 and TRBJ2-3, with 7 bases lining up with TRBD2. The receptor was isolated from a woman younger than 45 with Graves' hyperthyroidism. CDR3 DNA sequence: TGTGCCAGCAGTTGGGGGGGGGGCACAGATACGCAGTATTTT. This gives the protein CASSWGGGTDTQYF.